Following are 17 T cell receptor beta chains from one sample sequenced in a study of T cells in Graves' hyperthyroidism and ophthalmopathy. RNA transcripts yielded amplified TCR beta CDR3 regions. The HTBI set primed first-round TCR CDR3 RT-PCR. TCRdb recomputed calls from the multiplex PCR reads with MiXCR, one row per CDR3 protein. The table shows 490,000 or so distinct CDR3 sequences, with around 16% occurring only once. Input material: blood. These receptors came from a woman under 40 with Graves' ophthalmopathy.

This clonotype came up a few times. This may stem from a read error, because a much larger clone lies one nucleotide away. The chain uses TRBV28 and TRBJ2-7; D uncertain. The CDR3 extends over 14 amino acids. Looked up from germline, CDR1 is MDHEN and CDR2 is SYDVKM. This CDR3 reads CASGLGGIAYEQYF. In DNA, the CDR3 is TGTGCCAGCGGTTTAGGTGGAATCGCGTACGAGCAGTACTTC. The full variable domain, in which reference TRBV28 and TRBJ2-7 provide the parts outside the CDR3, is DVKVTQSSRYLVKRTGEKVFLECVQDMDHENMFWYRQDPGLGLRLIYFSYDVKMKEKGDIPEGYSVSREKKERFSLILESASTNQTSMYLCASGLGGIAYEQYFGPGTRLTVT.

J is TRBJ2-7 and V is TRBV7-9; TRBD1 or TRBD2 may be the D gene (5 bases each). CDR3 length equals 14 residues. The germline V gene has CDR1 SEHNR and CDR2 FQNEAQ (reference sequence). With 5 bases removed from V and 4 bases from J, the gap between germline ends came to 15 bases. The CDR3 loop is CASSHGDGPYEQYF. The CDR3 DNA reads TGTGCCAGCAGCCACGGGGACGGGCCGTACGAGCAGTACTTC.

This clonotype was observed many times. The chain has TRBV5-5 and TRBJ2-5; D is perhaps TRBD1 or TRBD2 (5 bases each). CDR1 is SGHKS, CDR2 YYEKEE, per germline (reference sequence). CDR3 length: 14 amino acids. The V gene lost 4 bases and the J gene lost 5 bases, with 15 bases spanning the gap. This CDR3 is CASSTQGVRETQYF. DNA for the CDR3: TGTGCCAGCAGCACCCAGGGAGTCAGGGAGACCCAGTACTTC.

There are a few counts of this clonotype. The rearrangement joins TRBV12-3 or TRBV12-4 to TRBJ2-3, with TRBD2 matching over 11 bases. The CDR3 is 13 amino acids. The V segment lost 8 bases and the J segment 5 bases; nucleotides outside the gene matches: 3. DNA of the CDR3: TGTGCCAGCCATAGCGGGAGGGTAGATACGCAGTATTTT. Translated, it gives CASHSGRVDTQYF.

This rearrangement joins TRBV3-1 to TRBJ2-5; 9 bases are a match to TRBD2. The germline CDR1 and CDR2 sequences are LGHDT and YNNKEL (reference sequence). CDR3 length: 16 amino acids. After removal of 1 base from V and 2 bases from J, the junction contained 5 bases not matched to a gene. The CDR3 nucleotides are TGTGCCAGCAGCCAAGCTGCTAGCGGGATGCAAGAGACCCAGTACTTC. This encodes CASSQAASGMQETQYF.

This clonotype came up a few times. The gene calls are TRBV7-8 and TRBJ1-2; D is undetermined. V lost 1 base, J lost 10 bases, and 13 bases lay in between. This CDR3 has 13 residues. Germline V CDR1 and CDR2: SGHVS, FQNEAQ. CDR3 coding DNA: TGTGCCAGCAGCTTAGGGGTAGGAGCGGTCTACACCTTC. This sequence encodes CASSLGVGAVYTF.

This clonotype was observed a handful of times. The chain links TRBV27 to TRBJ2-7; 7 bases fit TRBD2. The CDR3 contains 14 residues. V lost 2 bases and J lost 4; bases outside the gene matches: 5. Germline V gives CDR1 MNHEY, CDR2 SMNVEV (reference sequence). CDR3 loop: CASSLGGRRYEQYF. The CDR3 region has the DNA TGTGCCAGCAGTTTAGGCGGGAGAAGGTACGAGCAGTACTTC.

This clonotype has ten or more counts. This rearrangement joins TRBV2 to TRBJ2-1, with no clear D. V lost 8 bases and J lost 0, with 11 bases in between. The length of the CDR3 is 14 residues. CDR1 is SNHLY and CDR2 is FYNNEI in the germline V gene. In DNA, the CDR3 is TGTGCCAGCCTTATCGATTTCTCCTACAATGAGCAGTTCTTC. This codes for CASLIDFSYNEQFF.

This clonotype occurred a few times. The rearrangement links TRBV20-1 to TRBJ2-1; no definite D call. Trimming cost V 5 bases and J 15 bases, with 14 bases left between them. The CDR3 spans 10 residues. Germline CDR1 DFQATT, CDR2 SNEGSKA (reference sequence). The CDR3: CSAPGPKPFF. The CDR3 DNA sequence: TGCAGTGCTCCCGGGCCTAAACCGTTCTTC.

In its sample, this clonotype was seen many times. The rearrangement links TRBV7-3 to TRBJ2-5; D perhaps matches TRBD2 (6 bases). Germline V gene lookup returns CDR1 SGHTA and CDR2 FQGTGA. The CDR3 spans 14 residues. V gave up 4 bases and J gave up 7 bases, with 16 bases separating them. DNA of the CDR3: TGTGCCAGCAGCTCGACCAGCGGGTCGGGGACCCAGTACTTC. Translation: CASSSTSGSGTQYF.

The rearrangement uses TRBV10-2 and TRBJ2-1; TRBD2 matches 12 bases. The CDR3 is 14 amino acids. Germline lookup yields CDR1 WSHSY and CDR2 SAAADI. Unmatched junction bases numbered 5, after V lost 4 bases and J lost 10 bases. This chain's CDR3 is CASSATSGSNEQFF. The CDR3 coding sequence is TGCGCCAGCAGTGCGACTAGCGGGAGCAACGAGCAGTTCTTC.

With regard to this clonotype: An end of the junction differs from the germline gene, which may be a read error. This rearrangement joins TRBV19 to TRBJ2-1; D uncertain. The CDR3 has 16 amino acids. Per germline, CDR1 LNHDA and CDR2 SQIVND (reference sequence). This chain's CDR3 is CASGIDRPTYYNEQFF. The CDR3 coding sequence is TGTGCCAGTGGTATTGACCGCCCCACCTATTACAATGAGCAGTTCTTC.

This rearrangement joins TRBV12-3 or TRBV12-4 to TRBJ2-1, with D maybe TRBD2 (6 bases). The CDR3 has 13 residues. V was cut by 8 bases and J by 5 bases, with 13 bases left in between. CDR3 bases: TGTGCCAGCGGGGACTGGCTCCACAATGAGCAGTTCTTC. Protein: CASGDWLHNEQFF.

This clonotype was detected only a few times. CDR3 protein: CASSVGVGGPYEQYF. The CDR3 nucleotides read TGTGCCAGCAGCGTAGGGGTGGGAGGGCCTTACGAGCAGTACTTC. The gene calls are TRBV9 and TRBJ2-7; 7 bases agree with TRBD2. Per germline, CDR1 SGDLS and CDR2 YYNGEE. J lost 4 bases, V lost 0 bases, and 7 bases had no gene match. This CDR3 is built from 15 residues.

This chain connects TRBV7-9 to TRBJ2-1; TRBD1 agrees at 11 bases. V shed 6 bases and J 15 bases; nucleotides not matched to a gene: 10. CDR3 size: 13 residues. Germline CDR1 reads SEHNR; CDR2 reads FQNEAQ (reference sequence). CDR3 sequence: CASSRQDRGRRFF. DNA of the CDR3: TGTGCCAGCAGTCGTCAGGACAGGGGGCGTCGGTTCTTC.

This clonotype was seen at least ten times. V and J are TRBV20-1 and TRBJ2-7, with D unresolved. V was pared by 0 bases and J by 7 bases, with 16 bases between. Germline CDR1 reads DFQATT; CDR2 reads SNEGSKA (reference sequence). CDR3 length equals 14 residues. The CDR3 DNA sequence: TGCAGTGCTAGAGATCTCGTTAGCCTGGGGGAGCAGTACTTC. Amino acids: CSARDLVSLGEQYF.

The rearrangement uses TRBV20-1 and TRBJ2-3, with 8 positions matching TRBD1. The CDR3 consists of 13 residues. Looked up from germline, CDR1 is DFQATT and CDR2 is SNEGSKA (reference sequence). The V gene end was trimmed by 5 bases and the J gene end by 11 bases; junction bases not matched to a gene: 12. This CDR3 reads CSAQTGAVYRQYF. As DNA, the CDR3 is TGCAGTGCTCAGACAGGGGCGGTTTACAGGCAGTATTTT.